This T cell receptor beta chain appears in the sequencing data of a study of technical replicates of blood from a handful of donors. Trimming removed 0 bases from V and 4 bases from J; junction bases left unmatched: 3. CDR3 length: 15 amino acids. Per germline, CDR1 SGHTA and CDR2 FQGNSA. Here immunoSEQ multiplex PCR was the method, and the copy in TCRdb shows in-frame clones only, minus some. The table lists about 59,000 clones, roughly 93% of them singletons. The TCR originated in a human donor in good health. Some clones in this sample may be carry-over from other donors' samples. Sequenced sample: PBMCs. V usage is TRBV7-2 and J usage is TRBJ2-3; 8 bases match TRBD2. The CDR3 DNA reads TGTGCCAGCAGCTTAGCGGGACTAGTAGCAGATACGCAGTATTTT. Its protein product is CASSLAGLVADTQYF.